This T cell receptor (beta chain) was obtained from a study of T cells in localized non-small cell lung cancer. Concerning this clone itself: Its antigen remains unidentified.

Points from the study as a whole: Only one tumor region went through sequencing, so heterogeneity may still be there. Uninvolved nearby lung showed the greatest T cell clonality, exceeding that found in tumor.

Generated by immunoSEQ multiplex PCR, the TCRdb table keeps only in-frame clones and is missing some. The sample records 30,000 to 35,000 clones, about 89% being singletons. Sequences were derived from peripheral blood, sampled before any cancer treatment. The sequence was collected from an older female donor with stage I lung adenocarcinoma.

The CDR3 DNA is TGTGCCAGCAGCACCTACTCGGGGACCGGGGAGCTGTTTTTT. Protein: CASSTYSGTGELFF. V gene TRBV9 combines with J gene TRBJ2-2, with D possibly matching TRBD2 (5 bases). The ends were cut back, 4 bases at V and 5 bases at J, with 12 bases in the middle. CDR1 is SGDLS and CDR2 is YYNGEE in the germline V gene. This CDR3 region has 14 residues. The full variable domain, completed using reference TRBV9 and TRBJ2-2, is DSGVTQTPKHLITATGQRVTLRCSPRSGDLSVYWYQQSLDQGLQFLIQYYNGEERAKGNILERFSAQQFPDLHSELNLSSLELGDSALYFCASSTYSGTGELFFGEGSRLTVL.